Each of the 24 T cell receptor beta chains below was sequenced from the same sample in a study of T cell clonality in common variable immunodeficiency. Findings and limits, study-wide: Reportedly, TCR beta sequences from common variable immunodeficiency showed fewer deletions and N-nucleotide insertions.

Method: immunoSEQ multiplex PCR; TCRdb's copy keeps in-frame clones and lacks some. The sample is made up of over 30,000 clones, none counted only once. No antigen is known for these receptors. The material sequenced was peripheral blood mononuclear cells. Receptor source: a human donor with common variable immunodeficiency.

In this sample, this clone turned up a few times. The sequence runs out 3 residues before the end of the CDR3; the remainder is reconstructed from the germline J gene. The V and J genes are TRBV30 and TRBJ2-5, with 15 bases identical to TRBD2. CDR3 size: 17 residues. CDR1 and CDR2 (germline): GTSNPN, SVGIG (reference sequence). Trimming removed 4 bases from V and 4 bases from J; junction bases left unmatched: 10. Partial CDR3 DNA: TGTGCCTGGACATTGGGCTGGACTAGCGGGAGGGGAGAGACC. This translates into CAWTLGWTSGRGET. The entire CDR3 is CAWTLGWTSGRGETQYF.

This clone has at least ten counts. The read finishes 3 residues shy of the CDR3 end, and the germline J gene is used to complete it. V gene TRBV19 combines with J gene TRBJ2-4, with TRBD1 matching over 11 bases. Germline trimming cut 5 bases from V and 9 bases from J; bases unmatched to any gene: 9. The germline V gene encodes CDR1 LNHDA and CDR2 SQIVND (reference sequence). CDR3 length equals 15 residues. This chain's CDR3 is CASSPGQGASIIQYF. Partial CDR3 DNA: TGTGCCAGTAGTCCCGGACAGGGGGCTTCCATCATT. The entire variable domain, with the rest obtained from reference TRBV19 and TRBJ2-4, is as follows: DGGITQSPKYLFRKEGQNVTLSCEQNLNHDAMYWYRQDPGQGLRLIYYSQIVNDFQKGDIAEGYSVSREKKESFPLTVTSAQKNPTAFYLCASSPGQGASIIQYFGAGTRLSVL.

For this clone: The read halts 3 residues ahead of the CDR3 end, with the missing end drawn from the germline J gene. The genes are TRBV18 and TRBJ2-7; 11 nucleotides align to TRBD2. Germline V gene sequence: CDR1 KGHSH, CDR2 LQKENI. This CDR3 is built from 15 residues. Germline trimming cut 8 bases from V and 4 bases from J; bases unmatched to any gene: 10. CDR3 region: CASANTSGSYYEQYF. Partial CDR3 DNA: TGTGCCAGCGCTAACACTAGCGGGAGTTATTACGAG.

This clone was detected many times. The CDR3 goes on 3 residues after the read ends, and that part is filled in from the germline J gene. The chain joins TRBV30 to TRBJ2-1, with a weak D call TRBD1 (5 bases). V lost 2 bases to trimming and J lost 7 bases, with 9 bases between them. Per germline, CDR1 GTSNPN and CDR2 SVGIG (reference sequence). This CDR3 region has 12 residues. The CDR3 bases that were read are TGTGCCTGGAGTTCGCCAGGGAATGAG. This sequence encodes CAWSSPGNE. The whole CDR3 protein is CAWSSPGNEQFF.

This clone is medium-sized by share. The DNA ends 3 residues before the CDR3 does, and the rest of the CDR3 is filled in from the germline J gene. The V gene is TRBV20-1, the J gene TRBJ2-1; 8 bases match TRBD2. The ends lost 6 bases at V and 3 bases at J; junction bases unmatched: 7. The germline gives CDR1 DFQATT, CDR2 SNEGSKA (reference sequence). The length of the CDR3 is 14 residues. CDR3 DNA (partial): TGCAGTGCCCGGGGACTAGTAGACTACAATGAG. Its translation: CSARGLVDYNE. The entire CDR3 protein is CSARGLVDYNEQFF.

The sample holds a few counts of this clone. The read terminates 3 residues before the CDR3 end, so the remaining end is supplied by the germline J gene. The chain combines TRBV7-2 with TRBJ1-2, with 9 bases that match TRBD1. CDR3 length: 14 amino acids. The germline V gene encodes CDR1 SGHTA and CDR2 FQGNSA. Partial CDR3 DNA: TGTGCCAGCAGCTTTCTACAGGGGGCGGGGGGC. This encodes CASSFLQGAGG. The entire CDR3 protein is CASSFLQGAGGYTF.

This clone was counted ten times or more. The CDR3 is cut off 3 residues early in the read; its end comes from the germline J gene. The chain recombines TRBV7-4 with TRBJ2-4; 8 nucleotides agree with TRBD2. Unmatched junction bases numbered 13, after V lost 5 bases and J lost 1 base. Germline values: CDR1 SGHVT, CDR2 SQSDAQ. The CDR3 loop spans 18 amino acids. The CDR3: CASSPETGGGEAKNIQYF. The DNA read from the CDR3 is TGTGCCAGCAGCCCTGAGACCGGGGGGGGTGAGGCCAAAAACATT.

This clone was seen repeatedly, ten times or more. Read sequence stops 3 residues before the CDR3 end, and the germline J gene provides the missing end. The chain has TRBV4-1 and TRBJ1-5; the D gene is possibly TRBD1 (6 bases). The germline V gene encodes CDR1 MGHRA and CDR2 YSYEKL. Trimming removed 1 base at V and 7 bases at J, with 20 bases between. This CDR3 is built from 17 residues. CDR3 region: CASSQAGLGGLEQPQHF. The sequenced CDR3 bases are TGCGCCAGCAGCCAAGCGGGCCTTGGGGGCCTTGAGCAGCCC.

Points on this clone: The read terminates 3 residues before the CDR3 end, so the remaining end is supplied by the germline J gene. The rearrangement joins TRBV18 to TRBJ2-7; 8 nucleotides align to TRBD1. This CDR3 is built from 16 residues. The junction had 9 bases not matched to a gene; V was cut back by 1 base and J by 4 bases. Germline-derived CDR1 and CDR2 are KGHSH and LQKENI. CDR3 amino acids: CASSPRSGGVIYEQYF. The DNA read from the CDR3 is TGTGCCAGCTCACCACGGTCAGGGGGCGTGATTTACGAG. The full variable domain, rest sourced from reference TRBV18 and TRBJ2-7, is NAGVMQNPRHLVRRRGQEARLRCSPMKGHSHVYWYRQLPEEGLKFMVYLQKENIIDESGMPKERFSAEFPKEGPSILRIQQVVRGDSAAYFCASSPRSGGVIYEQYFGPGTRLTVT.

This clone was found many times. Sequencing ends 3 residues short of the CDR3 end; the germline J gene provides the rest. This sequence joins TRBV5-5 and TRBJ1-6, with TRBD1 matching 7 bases. The CDR3 has 14 residues. Germline values: CDR1 SGHKS, CDR2 YYEKEE (reference sequence). Unmatched junction bases numbered 8, after V lost 4 bases and J lost 10 bases. The covered CDR3 bases are TGTGCCAGCAGCCATGACAGGGTGGCCTCACCC. It encodes CASSHDRVASP. The whole CDR3 sequence reads CASSHDRVASPLHF.

A note on this clone: Coverage ceases 3 residues before the CDR3 finishes, and the germline J gene fills in the end. The chain combines TRBV7-9 with TRBJ2-7; possibly TRBD2 for D (5 bases). V was trimmed by 2 bases and J by 5 bases, leaving 7 bases between them. The CDR3 spans 12 residues. Germline CDR1 is SEHNR and CDR2 is FQNEAQ (reference sequence). The CDR3 DNA, read in part, is TGTGCCAGCAGCTTATACGGGGACGAG. Protein sequence: CASSLYGDE. The whole CDR3 sequence is CASSLYGDEQYF. The full variable domain, in which reference TRBV7-9 and TRBJ2-7 provide the parts outside the CDR3, is DTGVSQNPRHKITKRGQNVTFRCDPISEHNRLYWYRQTLGQGPEFLTYFQNEAQLEKSRLLSDRFSAERPKGSFSTLEIQRTEQGDSAMYLCASSLYGDEQYFGPGTRLTVT.

This clone was detected many times. CDR3: CAWSAGGFTNTEAFF. CDR3 DNA (partial): TGTGCCTGGAGTGCCGGCGGGTTCACGAACACTGAA. The chain combines TRBV30 with TRBJ1-1, with D hard to call. The read is 3 residues too short to cover the CDR3 end, so that end is filled in from the germline J gene. This CDR3 has 15 amino acids. Trimming removed 1 base at V and 1 base at J, with 13 bases between. Germline V lookup: CDR1 GTSNPN, CDR2 SVGIG (reference sequence).

This clone was seen repeatedly, ten times or more. Coverage ceases 3 residues before the CDR3 finishes, and the germline J gene fills in the end. The chain uses TRBV5-1 and TRBJ2-7; 15 bases map to TRBD2. Germline loops: CDR1 SGHRS, CDR2 YFSETQ. The CDR3 loop spans 16 amino acids. The V segment lost 4 bases and the J segment 4 bases; nucleotides outside the gene matches: 6. The CDR3 DNA, read in part, is TGCGCCAGCAGCCCCCCGGGACTAGCGGGAGGTTACGAG. Protein sequence: CASSPPGLAGGYE. The whole CDR3 reads CASSPPGLAGGYEQYF. Full variable domain (rest looked up from reference TRBV5-1 and TRBJ2-7): KAGVTQTPRYLIKTRGQQVTLSCSPISGHRSVSWYQQTPGQGLQFLFEYFSETQRNKGNFPGRFSGRQFSNSRSEMNVSTLELGDSALYLCASSPPGLAGGYEQYFGPGTRLTVT.

There are many counts of this clone. The sequence runs out 3 residues before the end of the CDR3; the remainder is reconstructed from the germline J gene. This rearrangement joins TRBV20-1 to TRBJ1-2; a possible D gene is TRBD1 (5 bases). The CDR3 totals 15 residues. Germline V lookup: CDR1 DFQATT, CDR2 SNEGSKA (reference sequence). The CDR3 protein is CSARDGGQGVWGYTF. The part of the CDR3 DNA that was read is TGCAGTGCTAGAGATGGTGGGCAGGGCGTCTGGGGC.

About this clone itself: Read coverage stops 3 residues before the CDR3 terminus; the germline J gene supplies the remainder. The chain couples TRBV30 to TRBJ2-1, with TRBD1 as a possible D gene (5 bases). CDR1 GTSNPN and CDR2 SVGIG come from the germline V gene (reference sequence). Between the trimmed V and J ends, which lost 2 bases and 2 bases, there was a span of 16 bases. This CDR3 comprises 16 residues. CDR3 amino acids: CAWSLREKGPYNEQFF. The CDR3 bases that were read are TGTGCCTGGAGTCTGCGCGAGAAGGGGCCCTACAATGAG.

In regard to this clone: The read finishes 3 residues shy of the CDR3 end, and the germline J gene is used to complete it. The chain employs TRBV19 and TRBJ2-1, with 8 bases identical to TRBD1. This CDR3 spans 15 amino acids. Trimming at V came to 6 bases and at J to 4 bases, leaving 8 bases not matched to a gene. Germline V gene lookup returns CDR1 LNHDA and CDR2 SQIVND (reference sequence). CDR3 loop: CASSQTGDMYNEQFF. The sequenced part of the CDR3 DNA is TGTGCCAGTAGCCAGACAGGGGATATGTACAATGAG.

In its sample, this clone was seen a few times. The read is 3 residues too short to cover the CDR3 end, so that end is filled in from the germline J gene. The V call is TRBV7-9, the J call TRBJ1-2; TRBD1 might be the D (5 bases). The V end was cut by 5 bases, the J end by 6 bases, with 19 bases between. The CDR3 spans 15 residues. Germline V CDR1 and CDR2: SEHNR, FQNEAQ (reference sequence). The sequenced CDR3 bases are TGTGCCAGCAGCCTAATGAAGCGGGGGATTGATGGC. It translates to CASSLMKRGIDG. The full-length CDR3 reads as CASSLMKRGIDGYTF.

This clone came up a few times. The read is 3 residues too short to cover the CDR3 end, so that end is filled in from the germline J gene. The chain links TRBV30 to TRBJ2-7; 10 nucleotides match TRBD2. CDR1 is GTSNPN and CDR2 is SVGIG in the germline V gene (reference sequence). The CDR3 extends over 14 amino acids. Trimming took 2 bases from V and 4 from J; bases not matched to a gene: 5. This CDR3 is CAWSKGLAPYEQYF. The part of the CDR3 DNA that was read is TGTGCCTGGAGTAAGGGACTAGCGCCATACGAG.

This clone was found many times. The read is 3 residues too short to cover the CDR3 end, so that end is filled in from the germline J gene. V and J are TRBV7-8 and TRBJ1-5; no reliable D call. Per the germline V gene, CDR1 is SGHVS and CDR2 is FQNEAQ. Between the trimmed V and J ends, which lost 3 bases and 5 bases, there was a span of 8 bases. The CDR3 totals 13 residues. The CDR3 loop reads CASSFTADQPQHF. The CDR3 bases that were read are TGTGCCAGCAGCTTCACAGCCGATCAGCCC.

In this sample, this clone turned up many times. The CDR3 loop is CAISYWLADSYEQYF. CDR3 bases read: TGTGCCATCTCATATTGGCTAGCGGACTCCTACGAG. V usage is TRBV10-3 and J usage is TRBJ2-7; 7 bases match TRBD2. With the read ending 3 residues before the CDR3 end, the germline J gene is used to fill in that end. This CDR3 is 15 amino acids long. Unmatched junction bases numbered 10, after V lost 8 bases and J lost 0 bases. CDR1 and CDR2 from the germline V gene are ENHRY and SYGVKD.

For this clone: The CDR3 end is not reached by the read, which stops 3 residues before it; the germline J gene fills it in. The chain employs TRBV2 and TRBJ2-7; D is uncertain. The CDR3 length is 12 residues. Trimming removed 1 base from V and 4 bases from J, with 5 bases in between. Germline loops: CDR1 SNHLY, CDR2 FYNNEI. This CDR3 is CASSEELYEQYF. The CDR3 DNA, read in part, is TGTGCCAGCAGTGAAGAACTGTACGAG.

The sample holds a few counts of this clone. The missing CDR3 end, 3 residues past where the read stops, is filled in from the germline J gene. The V gene is TRBV5-6, the J gene TRBJ1-2, with D possibly matching TRBD1 (5 bases). This CDR3 is built from 13 residues. Germline CDR1 reads SGHDT; CDR2 reads YYEEEE. This CDR3 is CASSFGGYDGYTF. The part of the CDR3 DNA that was read is TGTGCCAGCAGCTTCGGGGGGTACGACGGC.

This clone has ten or more counts. The DNA ends 3 residues before the CDR3 does, and the rest of the CDR3 is filled in from the germline J gene. The rearrangement joins TRBV20-1 to TRBJ1-2; D gene ambiguous. Trimming stripped 0 bases from V and 5 bases from J, with 4 bases between. CDR1 and CDR2 (germline): DFQATT, SNEGSKA (reference sequence). CDR3 length: 11 residues. Partial CDR3 DNA: TGCAGTGCTAGAGATATTTATGGC. It yields the protein CSARDIYG. The complete CDR3 reads CSARDIYGYTF.

Comments on this clone: The read stops 3 residues short of the end of the CDR3; the missing end is completed from the germline J gene. V and J are TRBV11-2 and TRBJ2-7; TRBD2 agrees at 8 bases. J was trimmed by 1 base and V by 7 bases; bases with no gene match: 9. The CDR3 sequence is 15 residues long. Germline V gives CDR1 SGHAT, CDR2 FQNNGV. CDR3 loop: CASKGGAGASYEQYF. Partial CDR3 DNA: TGTGCCAGCAAAGGAGGAGCGGGGGCGTCCTACGAG.